This paragraph reports one TCR beta chain. What it binds is unknown. Data came from immunoSEQ multiplex PCR; TCRdb stores just in-frame clones and leaves some out. The sample lists more than 600,000 clones, 92% occurring once. The sample originates from a study of shared clonotypes between healthy human individuals. The naive CD8 fraction comprised CD45RO-negative cells positively selected for CCR7 and excluded terminally differentiated effector memory CD45RA+ cells. This CDR3 contains 20 residues. In germline, CDR1 is MNHEY, CDR2 SMNVEV (reference sequence). V shed 4 bases, J shed 3 bases, and the junction held 20 bases outside the gene matches. Notes on the study in general: Sampling included only blood; tissue repertoires likely differ. Shared clonotypes across all four donors exceeded non-shared ones in generation probability. Generally, naive subsets (rather than memory subsets) showed larger estimated richness.

The clonotype originates from a man aged 25-45 years in good health. Sequences were obtained from naive CD8+ T cells sorted from blood. This chain connects TRBV27 to TRBJ2-5; 10 positions match TRBD1. The CDR3 sequence is CASSSHKKRTGGGSEETQYF. The DNA of the CDR3 is TGTGCCAGCAGTTCACACAAGAAAAGGACAGGGGGTGGTTCAGAAGAGACCCAGTACTTC.